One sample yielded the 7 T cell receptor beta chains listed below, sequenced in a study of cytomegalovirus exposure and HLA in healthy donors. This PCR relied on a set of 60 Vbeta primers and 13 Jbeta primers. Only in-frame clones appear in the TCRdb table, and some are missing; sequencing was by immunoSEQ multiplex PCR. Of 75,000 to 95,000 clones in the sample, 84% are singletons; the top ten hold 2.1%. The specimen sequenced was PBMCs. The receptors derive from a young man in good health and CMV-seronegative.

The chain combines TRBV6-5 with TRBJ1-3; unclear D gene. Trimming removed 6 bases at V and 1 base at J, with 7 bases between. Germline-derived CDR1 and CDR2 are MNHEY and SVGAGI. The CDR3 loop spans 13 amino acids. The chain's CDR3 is CASRPASGNTIYF. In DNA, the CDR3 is TGTGCCAGCAGACCAGCGTCTGGAAACACCATATATTTT.

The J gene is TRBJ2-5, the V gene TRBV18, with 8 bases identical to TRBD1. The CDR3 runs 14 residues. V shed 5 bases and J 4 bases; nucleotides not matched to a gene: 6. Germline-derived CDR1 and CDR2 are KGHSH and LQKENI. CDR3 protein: CASSGTTGAETQYF. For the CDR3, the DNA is TGTGCCAGCTCAGGGACGACAGGGGCAGAGACCCAGTACTTC.

CDR3 protein: CASSPGAEGVWNEKLFF. CDR3 coding DNA: TGTGCCAGTAGTCCCGGGGCAGAGGGGGTTTGGAATGAAAAACTGTTTTTT. The V and J genes are TRBV19 and TRBJ1-4, with D possibly being TRBD1 (6 bases). This CDR3 has 17 amino acids. Germline CDR1 and CDR2: LNHDA and SQIVND (reference sequence). V gave up 5 bases and J gave up 5 bases, with 21 bases separating them.

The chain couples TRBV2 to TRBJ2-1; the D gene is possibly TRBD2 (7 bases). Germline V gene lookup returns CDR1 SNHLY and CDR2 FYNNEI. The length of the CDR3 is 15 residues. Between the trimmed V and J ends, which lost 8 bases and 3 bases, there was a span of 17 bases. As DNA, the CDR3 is TGTGCCAGCGGGGGGGGCGGGTTAATCTACAATGAGCAGTTCTTC. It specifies CASGGGGLIYNEQFF.

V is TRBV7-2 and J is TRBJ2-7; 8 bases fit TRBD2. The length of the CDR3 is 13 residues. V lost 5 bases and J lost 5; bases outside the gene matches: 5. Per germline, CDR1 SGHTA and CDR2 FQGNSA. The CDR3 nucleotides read TGTGCCAGCAGCACCATAGCGGGACACGAGCAGTACTTC. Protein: CASSTIAGHEQYF.

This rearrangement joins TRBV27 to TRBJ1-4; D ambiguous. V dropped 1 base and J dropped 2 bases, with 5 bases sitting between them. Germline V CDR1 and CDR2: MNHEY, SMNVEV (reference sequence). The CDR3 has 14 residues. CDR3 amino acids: CASSLWATNEKLFF. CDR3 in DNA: TGTGCCAGCAGTTTATGGGCGACTAATGAAAAACTGTTTTTT.

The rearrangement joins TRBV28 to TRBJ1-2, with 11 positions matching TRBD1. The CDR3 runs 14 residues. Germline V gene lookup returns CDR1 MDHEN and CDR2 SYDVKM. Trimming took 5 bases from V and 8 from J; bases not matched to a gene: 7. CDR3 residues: CASSTGTGGRGYTF. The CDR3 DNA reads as TGTGCCAGCAGTACCGGGACAGGGGGAAGAGGCTACACCTTC.